One T cell receptor (beta chain) is described in this entry. The data stem from a study of blood T cell repertoires in COVID-19. Turning to the study itself: Sample material is recorded as cDNA or gDNA derived from T cells, B-cell-depleted T cells, or PBMCs.

Methods used by the authors: Amplified reference gene primers provided the basis for estimating nucleated cell counts. Sequenced by immunoSEQ multiplex PCR; TCRdb stores in-frame clones only, minus some. That table gives V, J and clone size, and the DNA gave D and trimming. The sample contains tens of thousands of clones, about 89% of which appear only once. Germline CDR1 is SQVTM and CDR2 is ANQGSEA. V was trimmed by 8 bases and J by 1 base, leaving 17 bases between them. This CDR3 has 14 amino acids. This TCR was recovered from a man aged 45-65 years with active COVID-19. This chain connects TRBV29-1 to TRBJ2-5; a weak D match, TRBD1 (7 bases). The sequenced sample consisted of peripheral blood. The CDR3 DNA reads as TGCAGCCATTTCGGGACAGCGGGCCAAGAGACCCAGTACTTC. Its translation: CSHFGTAGQETQYF.